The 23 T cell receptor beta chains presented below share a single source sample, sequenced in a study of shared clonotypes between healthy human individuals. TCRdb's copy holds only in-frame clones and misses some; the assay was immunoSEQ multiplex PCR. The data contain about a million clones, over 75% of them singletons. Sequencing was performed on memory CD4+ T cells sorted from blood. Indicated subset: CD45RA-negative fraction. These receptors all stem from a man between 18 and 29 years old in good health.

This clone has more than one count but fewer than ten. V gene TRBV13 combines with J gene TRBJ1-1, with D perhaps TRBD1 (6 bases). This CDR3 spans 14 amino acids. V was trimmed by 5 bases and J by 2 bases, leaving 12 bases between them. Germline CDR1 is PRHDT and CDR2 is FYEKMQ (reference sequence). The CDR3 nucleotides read TGTGCCAGCAGCCGAGGGGGAAAAAACACTGAAGCTTTCTTT. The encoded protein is CASSRGGKNTEAFF. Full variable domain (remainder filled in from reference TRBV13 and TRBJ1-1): AAGVIQSPRHLIKEKRETATLKCYPIPRHDTVYWYQQGPGQDPQFLISFYEKMQSDKGSIPDRFSAQQFSDYHSELNMSSLELGDSALYFCASSRGGKNTEAFFGQGTRLTVV.

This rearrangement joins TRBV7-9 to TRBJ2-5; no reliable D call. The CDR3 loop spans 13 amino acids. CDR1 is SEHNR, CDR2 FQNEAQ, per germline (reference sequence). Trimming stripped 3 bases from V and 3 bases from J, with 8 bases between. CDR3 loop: CASSFKLEETQYF. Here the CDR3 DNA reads TGTGCCAGCAGCTTTAAATTGGAAGAGACCCAGTACTTC.

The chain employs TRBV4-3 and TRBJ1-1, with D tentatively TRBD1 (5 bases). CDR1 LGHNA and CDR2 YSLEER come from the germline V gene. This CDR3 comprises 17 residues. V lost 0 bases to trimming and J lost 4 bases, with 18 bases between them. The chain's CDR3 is CASSQDAGGPEGTEAFF. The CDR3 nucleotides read TGCGCCAGCAGCCAAGATGCGGGGGGTCCAGAGGGCACTGAAGCTTTCTTT.

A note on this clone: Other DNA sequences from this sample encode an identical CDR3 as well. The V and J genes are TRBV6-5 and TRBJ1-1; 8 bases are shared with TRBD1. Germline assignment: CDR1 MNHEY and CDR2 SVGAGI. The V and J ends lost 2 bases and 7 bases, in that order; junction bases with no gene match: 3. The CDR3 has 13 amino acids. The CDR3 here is CASSYPGTGEAFF. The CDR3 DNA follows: TGTGCCAGCAGTTACCCCGGGACAGGTGAAGCTTTCTTT.

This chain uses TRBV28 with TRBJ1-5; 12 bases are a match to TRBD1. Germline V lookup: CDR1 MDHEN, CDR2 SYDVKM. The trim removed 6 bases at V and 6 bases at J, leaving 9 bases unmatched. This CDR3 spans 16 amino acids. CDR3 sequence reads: CASSDPGQGAGQPQHF. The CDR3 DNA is TGTGCCAGCAGCGACCCGGGACAGGGGGCGGGTCAGCCCCAGCATTTT.

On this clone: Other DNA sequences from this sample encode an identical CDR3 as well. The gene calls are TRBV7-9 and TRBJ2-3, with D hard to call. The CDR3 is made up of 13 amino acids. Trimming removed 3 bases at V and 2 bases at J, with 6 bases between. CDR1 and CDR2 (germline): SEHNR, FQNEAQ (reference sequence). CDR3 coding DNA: TGTGCCAGCAGCTTGGACCTCACAGATACGCAGTATTTT. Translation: CASSLDLTDTQYF.

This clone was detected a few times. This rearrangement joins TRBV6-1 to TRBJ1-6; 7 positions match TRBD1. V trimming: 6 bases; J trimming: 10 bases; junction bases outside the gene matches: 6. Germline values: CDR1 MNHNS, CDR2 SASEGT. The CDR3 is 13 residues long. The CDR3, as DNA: TGTGCCAGCAGGACCCAGGGGGGGTCACCCCTCCACTTT. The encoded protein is CASRTQGGSPLHF.

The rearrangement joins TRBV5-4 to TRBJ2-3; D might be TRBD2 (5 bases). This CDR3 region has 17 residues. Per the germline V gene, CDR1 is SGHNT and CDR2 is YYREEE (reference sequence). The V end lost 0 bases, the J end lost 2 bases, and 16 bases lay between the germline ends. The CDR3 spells CASSLVPGENPTDTQYF. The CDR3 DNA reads TGTGCCAGCAGCTTGGTCCCCGGGGAGAACCCCACAGATACGCAGTATTTT. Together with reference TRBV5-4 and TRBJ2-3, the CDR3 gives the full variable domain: ETGVTQSPTHLIKTRGQQVTLRCSSQSGHNTVSWYQQALGQGPQFIFQYYREEENGRGNFPPRFSGLQFPNYSSELNVNALELDDSALYLCASSLVPGENPTDTQYFGPGTRLTVL.

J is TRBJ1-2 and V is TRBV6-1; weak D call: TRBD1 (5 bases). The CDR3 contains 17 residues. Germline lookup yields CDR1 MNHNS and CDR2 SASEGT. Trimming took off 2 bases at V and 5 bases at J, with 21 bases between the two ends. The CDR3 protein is CASSETGTQKGTYGYTF. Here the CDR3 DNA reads TGTGCCAGCAGTGAAACCGGGACTCAAAAAGGGACGTATGGCTACACCTTC.

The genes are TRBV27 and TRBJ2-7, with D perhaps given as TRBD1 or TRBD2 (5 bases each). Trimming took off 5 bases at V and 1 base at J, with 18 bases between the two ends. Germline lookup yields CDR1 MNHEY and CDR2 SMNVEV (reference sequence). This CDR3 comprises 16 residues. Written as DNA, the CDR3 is TGTGCCAGCAGTGTCGTCCCAGGGTCGGGATCCTACGAGCAGTACTTC. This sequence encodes CASSVVPGSGSYEQYF.

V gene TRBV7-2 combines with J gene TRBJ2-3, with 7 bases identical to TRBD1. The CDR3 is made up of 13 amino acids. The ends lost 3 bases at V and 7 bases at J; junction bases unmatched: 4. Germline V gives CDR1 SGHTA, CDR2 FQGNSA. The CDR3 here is CASSLGTDNTQYF. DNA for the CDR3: TGTGCCAGCAGCTTGGGGACAGACAATACGCAGTATTTT.

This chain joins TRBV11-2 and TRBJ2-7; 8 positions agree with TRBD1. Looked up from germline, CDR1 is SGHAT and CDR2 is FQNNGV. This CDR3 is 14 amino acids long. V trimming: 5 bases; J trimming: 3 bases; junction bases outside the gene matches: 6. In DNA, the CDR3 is TGTGCCAGCAGCACGGACAGGGTAGGCTACGAGCAGTACTTC. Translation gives CASSTDRVGYEQYF.

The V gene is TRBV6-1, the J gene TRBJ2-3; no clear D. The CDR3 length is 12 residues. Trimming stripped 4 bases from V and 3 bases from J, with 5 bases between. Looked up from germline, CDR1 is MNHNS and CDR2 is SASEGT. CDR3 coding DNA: TGTGCCAGCAGTGTACAAACAGATACGCAGTATTTT. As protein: CASSVQTDTQYF.

The CDR3 sequence is CASSLGRRGQDGYTF. The DNA for the CDR3 is TGTGCCAGCAGCTTGGGGCGACGGGGTCAGGATGGCTACACCTTC. The chain joins TRBV5-4 to TRBJ1-2; D gene unclear. The length of the CDR3 is 15 residues. Per germline, CDR1 SGHNT and CDR2 YYREEE (reference sequence). V dropped 0 bases and J dropped 6 bases, with 15 bases sitting between them.

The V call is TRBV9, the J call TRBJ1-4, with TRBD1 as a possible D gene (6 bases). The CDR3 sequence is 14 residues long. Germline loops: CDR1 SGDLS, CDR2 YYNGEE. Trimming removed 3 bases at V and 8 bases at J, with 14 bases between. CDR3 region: CASSAPGAGEKLFF. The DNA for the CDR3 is TGTGCCAGCAGCGCTCCAGGGGCGGGGGAAAAACTGTTTTTT.

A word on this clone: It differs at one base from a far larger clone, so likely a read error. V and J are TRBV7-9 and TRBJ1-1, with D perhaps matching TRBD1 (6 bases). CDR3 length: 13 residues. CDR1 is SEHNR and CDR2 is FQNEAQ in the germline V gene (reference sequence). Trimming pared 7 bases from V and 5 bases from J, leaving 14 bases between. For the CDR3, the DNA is TGTGCCAGCACCCTCACAGGGAGTACTGAAGCTTTCTTT. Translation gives CASTLTGSTEAFF.

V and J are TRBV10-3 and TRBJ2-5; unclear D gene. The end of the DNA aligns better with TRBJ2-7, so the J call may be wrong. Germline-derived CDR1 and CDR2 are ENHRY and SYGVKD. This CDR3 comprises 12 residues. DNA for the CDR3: TGTGCCATCAGGGCCGGGTCTTACGAGCAGTACTTC. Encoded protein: CAIRAGSYEQYF.

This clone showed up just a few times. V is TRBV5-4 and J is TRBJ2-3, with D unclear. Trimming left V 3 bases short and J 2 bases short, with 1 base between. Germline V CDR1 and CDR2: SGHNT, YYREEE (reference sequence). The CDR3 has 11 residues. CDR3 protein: CASSSTDTQYF. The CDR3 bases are TGTGCCAGCAGCTCCACAGATACGCAGTATTTT.

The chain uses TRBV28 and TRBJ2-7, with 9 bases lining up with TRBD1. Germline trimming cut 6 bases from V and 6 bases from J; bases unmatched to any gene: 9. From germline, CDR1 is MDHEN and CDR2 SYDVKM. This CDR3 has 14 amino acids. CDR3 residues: CASRFDRGIAEQYF. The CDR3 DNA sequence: TGTGCCAGCAGGTTCGACAGGGGGATCGCCGAGCAGTACTTC. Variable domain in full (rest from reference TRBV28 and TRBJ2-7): DVKVTQSSRYLVKRTGEKVFLECVQDMDHENMFWYRQDPGLGLRLIYFSYDVKMKEKGDIPEGYSVSREKKERFSLILESASTNQTSMYLCASRFDRGIAEQYFGPGTRLTVT.

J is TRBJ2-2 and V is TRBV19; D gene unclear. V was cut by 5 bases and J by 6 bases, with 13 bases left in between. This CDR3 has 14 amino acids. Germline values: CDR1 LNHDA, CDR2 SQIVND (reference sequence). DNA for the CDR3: TGTGCCAGTAGTTACTGGGGAAGGCCCGGGGAGCTGTTTTTT. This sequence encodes CASSYWGRPGELFF.

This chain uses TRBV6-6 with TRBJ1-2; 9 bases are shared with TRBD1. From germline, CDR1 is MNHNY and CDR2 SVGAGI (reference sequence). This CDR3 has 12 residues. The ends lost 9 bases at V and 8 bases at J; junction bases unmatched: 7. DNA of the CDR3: TGTGCCAGTACGGGACAGGGTAGCGGCTACACCTTC. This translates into CASTGQGSGYTF.

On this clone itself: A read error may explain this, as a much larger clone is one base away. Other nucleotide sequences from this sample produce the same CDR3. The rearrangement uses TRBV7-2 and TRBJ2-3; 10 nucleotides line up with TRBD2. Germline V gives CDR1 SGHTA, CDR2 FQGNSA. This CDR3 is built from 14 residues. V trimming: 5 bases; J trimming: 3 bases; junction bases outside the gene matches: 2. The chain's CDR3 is CASSPGLATDTQYF. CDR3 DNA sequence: TGTGCCAGCAGCCCGGGACTAGCGACAGATACGCAGTATTTT.

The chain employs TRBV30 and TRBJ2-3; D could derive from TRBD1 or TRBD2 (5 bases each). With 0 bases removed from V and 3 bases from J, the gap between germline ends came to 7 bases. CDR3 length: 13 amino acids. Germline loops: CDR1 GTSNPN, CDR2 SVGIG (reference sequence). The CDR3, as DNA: TGTGCCTGGAGTGTATGGGGGACAGATACGCAGTATTTT. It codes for CAWSVWGTDTQYF.